The 13 T cell receptor beta chains below come from one sample, sequenced in a study of cytomegalovirus exposure and HLA in healthy donors (dated by TCRdb to the late 2010s). Libraries were made using the immunoSEQ multiplex PCR assay. A mixture of 60 forward primers for TCR Vbeta segments and 13 reverse primers for TCR Jbeta segments was used in the multiplex PCR. TCRdb carries this immuneACCESS record with in-frame sequences only. Its versions omit some clonotypes, under half of them owing to an unresolved V gene in the studies checked, with the rest unexplained. The sample table shows 99,000 or so clones, and about four fifths are seen once. Of the sample, approximately 1.2% is held by the ten largest clones. The sample consisted of PBMCs. These receptors all stem from a man younger than 40 in good health and CMV-seronegative.

The chain combines TRBV2 with TRBJ1-2; the match to TRBD1 covers 7 bases. This CDR3 has 14 amino acids. Germline CDR1 reads SNHLY; CDR2 reads FYNNEI. V shed 6 bases, J shed 3 bases, and the junction held 7 bases outside the gene matches. The CDR3 loop reads CASREGANYYGYTF. DNA for the CDR3: TGTGCCAGCAGGGAGGGGGCTAACTACTATGGCTACACCTTC.

The DNA of the CDR3 is TGTGCCAGCAGTTTGTTTGGAGTCAACACTGAAGCTTTCTTT. It encodes CASSLFGVNTEAFF. The chain combines TRBV27 with TRBJ1-1; no clear D. This CDR3 comprises 14 residues. Per germline, CDR1 MNHEY and CDR2 SMNVEV (reference sequence). Trimming took off 3 bases at V and 2 bases at J, with 10 bases between the two ends.

The rearrangement uses TRBV7-9 and TRBJ1-1; D may be TRBD1 (6 bases). The CDR3 consists of 16 residues. Deletions cut 5 bases from V and 0 bases from J, with 16 bases between. From germline, CDR1 is SEHNR and CDR2 FQNEAQ (reference sequence). CDR3 DNA: TGTGCCAGCAGCAGAACAGGGATGGTGCTGAACACTGAAGCTTTCTTT. This codes for CASSRTGMVLNTEAFF.

The gene calls are TRBV6-5 and TRBJ2-7; the match to TRBD1 covers 8 bases. Germline lookup yields CDR1 MNHEY and CDR2 SVGAGI. Trimming took 6 bases from V and 2 from J; bases not matched to a gene: 9. The length of the CDR3 is 15 residues. CDR3 region: CASRARTGSTYEQYF. As DNA, the CDR3 is TGTGCCAGCAGGGCCAGGACAGGGTCCACCTACGAGCAGTACTTC.

This clone has just one count. The chain uses TRBV28 and TRBJ1-5; 10 bases are shared with TRBD1. This CDR3 has 15 amino acids. Germline V gene sequence: CDR1 MDHEN, CDR2 SYDVKM. V trimming: 5 bases; J trimming: 10 bases; junction bases outside the gene matches: 11. Here the CDR3 reads CASSPGQGGFGPQHF. The CDR3 DNA follows: TGTGCCAGCAGTCCCGGACAGGGGGGGTTTGGACCCCAGCATTTT.

V usage is TRBV7-2 and J usage is TRBJ2-1; 9 bases fit TRBD2. The CDR3 is 16 residues long. The junction had 8 bases not matched to a gene; V was cut back by 1 base and J by 7 bases. The germline V gene encodes CDR1 SGHTA and CDR2 FQGNSA. The CDR3, as DNA: TGTGCCAGCAGCTTAGTTGGCGGGGGGGCCGAGAATGAGCAGTTCTTC. Protein sequence: CASSLVGGGAENEQFF.

V and J are TRBV25-1 and TRBJ2-1, with TRBD1 identical over 9 bases. There are 14 residues in the CDR3. CDR1 is MGHDK, CDR2 SYGVNS, per germline. V was clipped by 6 bases and J by 6 bases; unmatched bases: 6. CDR3 sequence reads: CASRGQGGINEQFF. The DNA for the CDR3 is TGTGCCAGCAGGGGACAGGGCGGAATCAATGAGCAGTTCTTC.

The rearrangement joins TRBV4-3 to TRBJ2-3; D is unclear. Per the germline V gene, CDR1 is LGHNA and CDR2 is YSLEER. V was pared by 2 bases and J by 2 bases, with 8 bases between. This CDR3 has 14 amino acids. The CDR3 here is CASSQRYYTDTQYF. CDR3 DNA sequence: TGCGCCAGCAGCCAACGCTACTACACAGATACGCAGTATTTT.

The CDR3 protein is CASRPGTGSGYTF. DNA of the CDR3: TGTGCCAGCAGACCCGGGACAGGGTCTGGCTACACCTTC. The chain employs TRBV6-1 and TRBJ1-2; 9 nucleotides line up with TRBD1. Germline lookup yields CDR1 MNHNS and CDR2 SASEGT. This CDR3 spans 13 amino acids. Unmatched junction bases numbered 6, after V lost 6 bases and J lost 7 bases.

The chain carries TRBV19 and TRBJ1-4; D call uncertain. CDR1 and CDR2 from the germline V gene are LNHDA and SQIVND (reference sequence). The CDR3 sequence is 15 residues long. Trimming removed 3 bases from V and 4 bases from J, with 12 bases in between. DNA for the CDR3: TGTGCCAGTAGTATGGTGGCGACACGTAATGAAAAACTGTTTTTT. Its protein product is CASSMVATRNEKLFF.

V and J are TRBV14 and TRBJ1-1; 11 bases agree with TRBD1. The CDR3 is 16 amino acids. The V gene end was trimmed by 2 bases and the J gene end by 4 bases; junction bases not matched to a gene: 6. Looked up from germline, CDR1 is SGHDN and CDR2 is FVKESK. In nucleotides, the CDR3 is TGTGCCAGCAGCCAACCCGGACAGGGGGCAATCACTGAAGCTTTCTTT. Amino acid sequence: CASSQPGQGAITEAFF.

This chain links TRBV13 with TRBJ2-7, with 11 bases lining up with TRBD2. J lost 6 bases, V lost 6 bases, and 7 bases had no gene match. Per germline, CDR1 PRHDT and CDR2 FYEKMQ (reference sequence). This CDR3 region has 14 residues. CDR3 sequence: CASRIAGGPFEQYF. The CDR3 DNA reads as TGTGCCAGCAGGATAGCGGGAGGGCCTTTCGAGCAGTACTTC.

This chain uses TRBV7-8 with TRBJ1-2; D is possibly TRBD1 (5 bases). Trimming took 5 bases from V and 0 from J, leaving 13 bases between them. Germline V gene lookup returns CDR1 SGHVS and CDR2 FQNEAQ. The CDR3 contains 15 residues. CDR3 DNA: TGTGCCAGCAGCCCCGGGGGAACAGCTAACTATGGCTACACCTTC. Protein sequence: CASSPGGTANYGYTF.